This passage covers 14 T cell receptor beta chains from one sample sequenced in a study of shared clonotypes between healthy human individuals. The assay was immunoSEQ multiplex PCR, and TCRdb's table has in-frame clones only and misses some. The data hold approximately 460,000 clones, with 77% observed a single time. Material: PBMCs. All receptors derive from a woman between 40 and 55 years old in good health. Some clones in this sample may be carry-over from other donors' samples.

This chain joins TRBV5-4 and TRBJ2-3; 9 bases are a match to TRBD1. The CDR3 is made up of 14 amino acids. CDR1 and CDR2 from the germline V gene are SGHNT and YYREEE (reference sequence). The J segment lost 4 bases and the V segment lost 4 bases, leaving 4 bases of the junction unmatched. CDR3 region: CASSPDRGADTQYF. The CDR3 bases are TGTGCCAGCAGCCCGGACAGGGGCGCAGATACGCAGTATTTT. Variable domain in full (rest from reference TRBV5-4 and TRBJ2-3): ETGVTQSPTHLIKTRGQQVTLRCSSQSGHNTVSWYQQALGQGPQFIFQYYREEENGRGNFPPRFSGLQFPNYSSELNVNALELDDSALYLCASSPDRGADTQYFGPGTRLTVL.

This clone was detected once. The junction departs from the called germline gene at one end, perhaps through a read error. This sample also contains other DNA sequences that code for the same CDR3. This chain joins TRBV2 and TRBJ2-7, with D perhaps TRBD2 (6 bases). The CDR3 is 20 amino acids. Germline loops: CDR1 SNHLY, CDR2 FYNNEI. The CDR3 DNA follows: TGCGCCAGCAGTCCCAGAGGGCTAGCGTGGAGGAGGAAAAGCTCCTACGAGCAGTACTTC. Protein: CASSPRGLAWRRKSSYEQYF.

The chain recombines TRBV18 with TRBJ1-1; D is unresolved. The ends were cut back, 3 bases at V and 1 base at J, with 9 bases in the middle. The germline V gene has CDR1 KGHSH and CDR2 LQKENI. The CDR3 extends over 14 amino acids. DNA for the CDR3: TGTGCCAGCTCACCCACCCCGGGGAACACTGAAGCTTTCTTT. Residues: CASSPTPGNTEAFF.

The rearrangement uses TRBV19 and TRBJ1-5; no reliable D call. Germline CDR1 reads LNHDA; CDR2 reads SQIVND (reference sequence). The V and J ends lost 7 bases and 2 bases respectively, with 9 bases between them. The CDR3 extends over 13 amino acids. The CDR3 DNA reads as TGTGCCAGTATGGGAAGAGGCAATCAGCCCCAGCATTTT. This sequence encodes CASMGRGNQPQHF.

The genes are TRBV7-2 and TRBJ1-5, with 9 bases identical to TRBD1. V lost 5 bases to trimming and J lost 6 bases; unmatched junction nucleotides: 5. Germline V CDR1 and CDR2: SGHTA, FQGNSA. The CDR3 sequence is 14 residues long. The CDR3 loop is CASSATGGPQPQHF. In nucleotides, the CDR3 is TGTGCCAGCAGCGCCACAGGGGGCCCTCAGCCCCAGCATTTT.

The genes are TRBV7-2 and TRBJ2-7; D is unclear. Germline V gene data show CDR1 as SGHTA and CDR2 as FQGNSA. The CDR3 consists of 14 residues. Trimming took 1 base from V and 3 from J, leaving 10 bases between them. The CDR3 sequence is CASSLVFGSYEQYF. The CDR3 region has the DNA TGTGCCAGCAGCTTAGTATTTGGCAGCTACGAGCAGTACTTC.

J is TRBJ2-1 and V is TRBV5-4, with 9 bases that match TRBD2. The CDR3 is 14 amino acids. Germline V gives CDR1 SGHNT, CDR2 YYREEE (reference sequence). J lost 9 bases, V lost 5 bases, and 9 bases had no gene match. CDR3 nucleotides: TGTGCCAGCAGTCGTAGCGGGAGCTTGCTTGAGCAGTTCTTC. It is translated as CASSRSGSLLEQFF.

The chain carries TRBV7-8 and TRBJ2-1; a weak D match, TRBD2 (5 bases). CDR1 is SGHVS, CDR2 FQNEAQ, per germline. V lost 4 bases to trimming and J lost 6 bases, with 10 bases between them. This CDR3 region has 13 residues. The CDR3 nucleotides read TGTGCCAGCAGCTACACTAGTTTCAATGAGCAGTTCTTC. This translates into CASSYTSFNEQFF.

The CDR3 nucleotides are TGTGCCAGCTCACCAGAAATAGGGCGGGGAACGGAGCAGTACTTC. Translated, it gives CASSPEIGRGTEQYF. The V gene is TRBV18, the J gene TRBJ2-7; D may be TRBD2 (6 bases). Trimming removed 2 bases from V and 7 bases from J, with 18 bases in between. The germline gives CDR1 KGHSH, CDR2 LQKENI. The length of the CDR3 is 15 residues.

The rearrangement links TRBV30 to TRBJ1-2; possible D gene TRBD1, 5 bases. Germline V CDR1 and CDR2: GTSNPN, SVGIG (reference sequence). V lost 3 bases and J lost 8, with 13 bases in between. The CDR3 is made up of 12 amino acids. The CDR3 loop reads CAWSLDRWGYTF. The CDR3 DNA reads as TGTGCCTGGAGCTTAGACAGATGGGGCTACACCTTC.

This chain links TRBV7-6 with TRBJ2-1; 11 bases map to TRBD2. V lost 5 bases and J lost 9; bases outside the gene matches: 15. The CDR3 contains 17 residues. The V gene's germline CDR1 is SGHVS and CDR2 FNYEAQ. The CDR3, as DNA: TGTGCCAGCAGCCGACGAGGAGGTAGCGGGGGGGTAGGTGAGCAGTTCTTC. Translation gives CASSRRGGSGGVGEQFF.

With respect to this clone: The junction differs from germline at one of its ends, possibly a read error. V usage is TRBV5-1 and J usage is TRBJ2-7, with D perhaps matching TRBD1 (5 bases). CDR3 length: 13 amino acids. The germline V gene encodes CDR1 SGHRS and CDR2 YFSETQ. DNA for the CDR3: TGCGCCAGCAGATTGGACATCTTCTACGAGCAGTACTTC. Its protein is CASRLDIFYEQYF.

Turning to this clone: A read error is likely here: a far larger clone is one base away. The same CDR3 is also encoded by other DNA sequences in this sample. The genes are TRBV7-9 and TRBJ2-5; D is undetermined. The V and J ends lost 5 bases and 5 bases respectively, with 9 bases between them. Germline V lookup: CDR1 SEHNR, CDR2 FQNEAQ (reference sequence). The CDR3 spans 12 residues. The CDR3 here is CASSPHGETQYF. As DNA, the CDR3 is TGTGCCAGCAGCCCCCATGGGGAGACCCAGTACTTC.

The chain uses TRBV7-9 and TRBJ2-5; D perhaps matches TRBD1 (5 bases). The J call is in doubt because the DNA end fits TRBJ2-7 better. The germline CDR1 and CDR2 sequences are SEHNR and FQNEAQ (reference sequence). The CDR3 spans 13 residues. This chain's CDR3 is CASSIDSVYEQYF. Written as DNA, the CDR3 is TGTGCCAGCAGCATCGACAGCGTCTACGAGCAGTACTTC.